This T cell receptor beta chain was profiled in a study of T cell repertoires in ileal Crohn's disease. Study-level results: Mucosal expansions were suggested to be mainly CD8 T cells.

As for this clone: The antigen is unknown.

TCRdb's copy holds only in-frame clones and misses some; the assay was immunoSEQ multiplex PCR. In the table there are 15,000 to 20,000 clones, 93% of which are singletons. Trimming at V came to 5 bases and at J to 9 bases, leaving 14 bases not matched to a gene. Germline V gene data show CDR1 as SGHTA and CDR2 as FQGNSA. The CDR3 runs to 16 residues. V usage is TRBV7-2 and J usage is TRBJ2-4, with 9 bases fitting TRBD2. Sequenced material: ileal tissue. This clonotype was sampled from an adult with Crohn's disease. CDR3 sequence (DNA): TGTGCCAGCAGCCCTAGTAGGGCGGGGGGGTTAAGCATTCAGTACTTC. Protein sequence: CASSPSRAGGLSIQYF.